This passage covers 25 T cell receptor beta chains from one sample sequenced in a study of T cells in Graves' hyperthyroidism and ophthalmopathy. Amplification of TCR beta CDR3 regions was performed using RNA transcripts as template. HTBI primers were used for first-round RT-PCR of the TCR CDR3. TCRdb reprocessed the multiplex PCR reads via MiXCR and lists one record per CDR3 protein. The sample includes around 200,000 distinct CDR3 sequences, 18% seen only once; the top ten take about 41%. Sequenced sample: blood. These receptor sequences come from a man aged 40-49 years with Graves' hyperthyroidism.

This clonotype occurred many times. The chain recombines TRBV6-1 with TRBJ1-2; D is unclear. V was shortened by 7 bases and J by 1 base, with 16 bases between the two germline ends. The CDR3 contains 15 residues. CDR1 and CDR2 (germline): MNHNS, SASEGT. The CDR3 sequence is CASTPLPVFNYGYTF. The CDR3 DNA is TGTGCCAGCACCCCTCTACCGGTATTTAACTATGGCTACACCTTC.

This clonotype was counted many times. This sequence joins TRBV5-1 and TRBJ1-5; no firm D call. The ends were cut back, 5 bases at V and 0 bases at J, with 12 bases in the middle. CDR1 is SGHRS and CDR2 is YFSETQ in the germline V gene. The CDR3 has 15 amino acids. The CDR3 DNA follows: TGCGCCAGCAGGTCGGAGGTGGATAGCAATCAGCCCCAGCATTTT. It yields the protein CASRSEVDSNQPQHF.

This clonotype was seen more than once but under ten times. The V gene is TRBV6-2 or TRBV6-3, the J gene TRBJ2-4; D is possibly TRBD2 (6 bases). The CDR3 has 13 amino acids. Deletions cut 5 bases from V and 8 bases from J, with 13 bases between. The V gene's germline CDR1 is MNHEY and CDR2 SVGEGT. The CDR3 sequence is CASSPLSGDIQYF. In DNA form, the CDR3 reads TGTGCCAGCAGTCCCCTTTCGGGGGACATTCAGTACTTC.

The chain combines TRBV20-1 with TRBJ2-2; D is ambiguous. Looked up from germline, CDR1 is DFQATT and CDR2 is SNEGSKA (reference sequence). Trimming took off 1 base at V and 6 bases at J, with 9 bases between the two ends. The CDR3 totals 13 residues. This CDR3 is CSARVYSAGELFF. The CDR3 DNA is TGCAGTGCTAGAGTTTACAGTGCCGGGGAGCTGTTTTTT.

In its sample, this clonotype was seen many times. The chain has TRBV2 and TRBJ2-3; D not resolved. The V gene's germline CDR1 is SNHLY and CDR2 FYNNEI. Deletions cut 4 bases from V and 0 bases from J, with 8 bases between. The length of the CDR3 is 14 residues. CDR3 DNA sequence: TGTGCCAGCAGTGGAACAGTTAGCACAGATACGCAGTATTTT. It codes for CASSGTVSTDTQYF.

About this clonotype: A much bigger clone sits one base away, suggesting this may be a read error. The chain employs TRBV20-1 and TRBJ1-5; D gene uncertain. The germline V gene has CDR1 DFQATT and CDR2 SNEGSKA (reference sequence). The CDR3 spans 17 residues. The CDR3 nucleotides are TGCAGTGTTAGAGATACTCCCCTAACAGCGTACGGTCAGCCCCAGCATTTT. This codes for CSVRDTPLTAYGQPQHF.

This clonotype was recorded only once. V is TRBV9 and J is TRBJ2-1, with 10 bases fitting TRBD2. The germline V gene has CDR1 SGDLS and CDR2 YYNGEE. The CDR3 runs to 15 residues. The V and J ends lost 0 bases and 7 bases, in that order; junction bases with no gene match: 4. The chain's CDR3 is CASSVASGGVNEQFF. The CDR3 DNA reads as TGTGCCAGCAGCGTAGCGAGCGGGGGGGTGAATGAGCAGTTCTTC.

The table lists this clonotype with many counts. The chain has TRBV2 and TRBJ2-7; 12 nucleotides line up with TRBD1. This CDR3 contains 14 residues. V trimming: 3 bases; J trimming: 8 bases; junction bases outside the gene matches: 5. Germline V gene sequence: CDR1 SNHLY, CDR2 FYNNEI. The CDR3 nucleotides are TGTGCCAGCAGTGACGGGACAGGGGGCGAAAAGCAGTACTTC. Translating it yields CASSDGTGGEKQYF.

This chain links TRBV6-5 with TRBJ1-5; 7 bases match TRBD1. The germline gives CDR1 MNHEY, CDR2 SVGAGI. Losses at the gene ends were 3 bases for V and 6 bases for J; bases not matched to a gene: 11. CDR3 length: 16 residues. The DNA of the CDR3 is TGTGCCAGCAGTTATAATCCGGGACAGTGGATTCAGCCCCAGCATTTT. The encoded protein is CASSYNPGQWIQPQHF.

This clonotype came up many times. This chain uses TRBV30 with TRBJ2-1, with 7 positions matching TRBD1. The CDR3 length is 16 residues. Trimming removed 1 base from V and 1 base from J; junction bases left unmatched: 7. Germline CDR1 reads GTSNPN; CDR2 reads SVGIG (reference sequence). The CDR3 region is CAWSDLRDSSYNEQFF. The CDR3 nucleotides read TGTGCCTGGAGTGATCTCCGGGACAGTTCCTACAATGAGCAGTTCTTC.

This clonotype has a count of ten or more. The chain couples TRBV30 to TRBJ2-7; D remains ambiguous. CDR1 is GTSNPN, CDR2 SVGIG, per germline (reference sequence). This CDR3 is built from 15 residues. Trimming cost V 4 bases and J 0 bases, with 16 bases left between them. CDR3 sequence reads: CAWISNGLYSYEQYF. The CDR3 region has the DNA TGTGCCTGGATTTCAAACGGCCTTTACTCCTACGAGCAGTACTTC.

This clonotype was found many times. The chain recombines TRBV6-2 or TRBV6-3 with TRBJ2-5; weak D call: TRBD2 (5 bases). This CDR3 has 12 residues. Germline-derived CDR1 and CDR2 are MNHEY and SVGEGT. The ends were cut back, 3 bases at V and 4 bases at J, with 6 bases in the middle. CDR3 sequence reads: CASSYGRETQYF. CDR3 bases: TGTGCCAGCAGTTATGGGAGAGAGACCCAGTACTTC.

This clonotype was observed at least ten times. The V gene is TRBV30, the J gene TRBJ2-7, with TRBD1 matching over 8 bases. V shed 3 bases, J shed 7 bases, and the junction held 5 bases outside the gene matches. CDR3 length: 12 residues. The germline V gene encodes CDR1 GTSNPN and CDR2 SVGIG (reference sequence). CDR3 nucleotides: TGTGCCTGGAGGGATACAGGGGGTGAGCAGTACTTC. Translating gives CAWRDTGGEQYF.

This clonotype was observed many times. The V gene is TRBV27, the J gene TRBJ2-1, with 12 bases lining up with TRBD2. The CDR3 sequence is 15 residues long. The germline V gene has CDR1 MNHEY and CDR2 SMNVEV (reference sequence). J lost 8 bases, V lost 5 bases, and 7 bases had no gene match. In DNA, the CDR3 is TGTGCCAGCAGTCCGATGACTAGCGGGGGCGATGAGCAGTTCTTC. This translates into CASSPMTSGGDEQFF.

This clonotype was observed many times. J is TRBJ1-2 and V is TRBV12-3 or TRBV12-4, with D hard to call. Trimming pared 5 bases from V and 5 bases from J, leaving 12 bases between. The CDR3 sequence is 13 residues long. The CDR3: CASSPLGSYGYTF. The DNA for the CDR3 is TGTGCCAGCAGTCCGCTGGGGAGTTATGGCTACACCTTC.

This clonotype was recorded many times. DNA for the CDR3: TGTGCCATCAGAGATCCTAGCGGTACTAGCACAGATACGCAGTATTTT. Translating it yields CAIRDPSGTSTDTQYF. V gene TRBV10-3 combines with J gene TRBJ2-3; 7 bases line up with TRBD2. The V segment lost 6 bases and the J segment 0 bases; nucleotides outside the gene matches: 9. The CDR3 is 16 amino acids. CDR1 is ENHRY and CDR2 is SYGVKD in the germline V gene.

The CDR3: CATSDLRQGGETLHF. CDR3 DNA: TGTGCCACCAGTGATCTCCGACAGGGAGGAGAGACCCTCCACTTT. The chain links TRBV24-1 to TRBJ1-6, with 7 nucleotides matching TRBD1. J lost 14 bases, V lost 3 bases, and 12 bases had no gene match. There are 15 residues in the CDR3. The germline CDR1 and CDR2 sequences are KGHDR and SFDVKD.

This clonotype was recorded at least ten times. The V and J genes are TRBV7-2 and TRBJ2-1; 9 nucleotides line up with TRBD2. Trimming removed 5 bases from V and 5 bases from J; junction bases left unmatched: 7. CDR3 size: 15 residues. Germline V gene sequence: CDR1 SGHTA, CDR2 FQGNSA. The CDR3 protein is CASSLDSGGHNEQFF. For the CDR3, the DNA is TGTGCCAGCAGCCTCGATAGCGGGGGCCACAATGAGCAGTTCTTC.

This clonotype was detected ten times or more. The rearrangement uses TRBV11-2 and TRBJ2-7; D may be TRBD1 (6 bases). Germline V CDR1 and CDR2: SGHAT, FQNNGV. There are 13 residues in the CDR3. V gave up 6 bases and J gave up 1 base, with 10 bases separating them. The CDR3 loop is CASSPDSSYEQYF. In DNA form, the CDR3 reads TGTGCCAGCAGTCCGGACAGTTCCTACGAGCAGTACTTC.

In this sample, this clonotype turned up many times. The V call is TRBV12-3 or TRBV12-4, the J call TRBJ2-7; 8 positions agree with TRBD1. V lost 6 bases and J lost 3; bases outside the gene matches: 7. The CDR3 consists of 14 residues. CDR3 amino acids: CASRDDRGRYEQYF. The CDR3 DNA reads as TGTGCCAGCAGGGATGACAGGGGCCGCTACGAGCAGTACTTC.

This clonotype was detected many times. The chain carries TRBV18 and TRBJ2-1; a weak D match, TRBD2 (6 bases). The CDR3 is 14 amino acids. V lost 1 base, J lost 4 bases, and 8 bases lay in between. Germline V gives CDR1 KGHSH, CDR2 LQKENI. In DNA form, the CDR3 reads TGTGCCAGCTCACCACGGGACTCATACAATGAGCAGTTCTTC. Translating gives CASSPRDSYNEQFF.

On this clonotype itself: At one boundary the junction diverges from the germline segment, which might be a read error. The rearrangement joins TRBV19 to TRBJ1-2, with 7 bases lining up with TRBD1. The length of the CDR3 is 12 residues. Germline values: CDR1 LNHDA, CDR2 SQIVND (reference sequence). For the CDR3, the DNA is TGTGCCAGTAGTCTAGGGGGCGATGGCCACACCTTC. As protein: CASSLGGDGHTF.

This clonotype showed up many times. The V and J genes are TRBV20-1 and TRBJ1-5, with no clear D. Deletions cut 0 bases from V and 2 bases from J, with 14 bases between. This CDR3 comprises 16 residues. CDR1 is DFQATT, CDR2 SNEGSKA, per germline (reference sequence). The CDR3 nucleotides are TGCAGTGCTAGAGATCGGAGGGATGGAGGCAATCAGCCCCAGCATTTT. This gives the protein CSARDRRDGGNQPQHF.

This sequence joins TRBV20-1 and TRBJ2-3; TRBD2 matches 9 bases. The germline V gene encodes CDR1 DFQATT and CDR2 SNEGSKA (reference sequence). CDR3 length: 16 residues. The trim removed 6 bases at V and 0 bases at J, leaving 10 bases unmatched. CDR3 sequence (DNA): TGCAGTGCGGTAGCGGGGGTACGAACTAGCACAGATACGCAGTATTTT. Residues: CSAVAGVRTSTDTQYF.

Written as DNA, the CDR3 is TGTGCCAGCAGTTTAGCGGCCCTAGGTGAACAGACGAATGAAAAACTGTTTTTT. Protein: CASSLAALGEQTNEKLFF. The chain employs TRBV12-3 or TRBV12-4 and TRBJ1-4; D is uncertain. CDR3 length: 18 amino acids. V was clipped by 0 bases and J by 5 bases, with 19 bases between them.